These 16 T cell receptor beta chains came from one sample sequenced in a study of CD8 T cells in ankylosing spondylitis (TCRdb year 2017). Study-level results and caveats: A TCR beta motif made up of several highly homologous amino acid variants appeared to be characteristic of blood from ankylosing spondylitis patients.

For these TCRs, the target antigens are not known. Libraries were made using 5' RACE. The data were produced on an Illumina HiSeq 2500. Clones were called with MiXCR by TCRdb after fastp trimmed the public reads at Q25, and only in-frame beta chains were retained. Merged by CDR3 protein, the rows form single entries marked with the most common genes and DNA. The sample contains 650,000 to 800,000 distinct CDR3 sequences, around a fifth of them found a single time. Around 19% of the sample lies in the top ten. Sequenced sample: blood, either unsorted or a sorted T cell fraction (not recorded which). Every receptor here comes from a male donor with ankylosing spondylitis.

This clonotype has a handful of counts. V usage is TRBV30 and J usage is TRBJ2-7; no clear D. Per the germline V gene, CDR1 is GTSNPN and CDR2 is SVGIG (reference sequence). The CDR3 contains 12 residues. V lost 0 bases and J 6 bases, leaving 9 bases between the germline ends. In nucleotides, the CDR3 is TGTGCCTGGAGTGTCATGAGTACCGAGCAGTACTTC. It yields the protein CAWSVMSTEQYF.

This rearrangement joins TRBV5-1 to TRBJ2-1, with 7 bases matching TRBD1. CDR1 and CDR2 from the germline V gene are SGHRS and YFSETQ. The CDR3 is 16 amino acids. J lost 3 bases, V lost 4 bases, and 10 bases had no gene match. The CDR3 sequence: CASSHRTGGFYNEQFF. In nucleotides, the CDR3 is TGCGCCAGCAGCCACCGGACAGGTGGATTCTACAATGAGCAGTTCTTC.

This chain connects TRBV5-1 to TRBJ2-2; the match to TRBD1 covers 8 bases. This CDR3 has 15 amino acids. Germline V gives CDR1 SGHRS, CDR2 YFSETQ. The trim removed 0 bases at V and 3 bases at J, leaving 1 base unmatched. In nucleotides, the CDR3 is TGCGCCAGCAGCTTGGAGACAGGGGACACCGGGGAGCTGTTTTTT. Amino acid sequence: CASSLETGDTGELFF. The entire variable domain, with the rest obtained from reference TRBV5-1 and TRBJ2-2, is as follows: KAGVTQTPRYLIKTRGQQVTLSCSPISGHRSVSWYQQTPGQGLQFLFEYFSETQRNKGNFPGRFSGRQFSNSRSEMNVSTLELGDSALYLCASSLETGDTGELFFGEGSRLTVL.

The chain recombines TRBV3-1 with TRBJ2-1; the match to TRBD2 covers 9 bases. V lost 3 bases, J lost 6 bases, and 9 bases stayed unmatched. The germline V gene encodes CDR1 LGHDT and CDR2 YNNKEL (reference sequence). The CDR3 sequence is 16 residues long. The CDR3 here is CASSQIAGAGGNEQFF. Written as DNA, the CDR3 is TGTGCCAGCAGCCAGATAGCGGGAGCCGGGGGCAATGAGCAGTTCTTC.

The chain combines TRBV6-2 or TRBV6-3 with TRBJ2-3; TRBD2 agrees at 13 bases. Germline values: CDR1 MNHEY, CDR2 SVGEGT. This CDR3 region has 16 residues. V was clipped by 4 bases and J by 6 bases; unmatched bases: 7. Written as DNA, the CDR3 is TGTGCCAGCAGTTTAACGGGACTAGCGGGACCCGATACGCAGTATTTT. It specifies CASSLTGLAGPDTQYF.

The chain is built from TRBV27 and TRBJ2-6, with D unresolved. The CDR3 length is 14 residues. Germline values: CDR1 MNHEY, CDR2 SMNVEV (reference sequence). Trimming stripped 5 bases from V and 3 bases from J, with 8 bases between. CDR3 loop: CASSPIYGANVLTF. The CDR3 region has the DNA TGTGCCAGCAGTCCCATCTATGGGGCCAACGTCCTGACTTTC.

This clonotype was seen ten or more times. The genes are TRBV12-3 or TRBV12-4 and TRBJ2-5; maybe TRBD2 (6 bases). Trimming took 3 bases from V and 5 from J, leaving 13 bases between them. This CDR3 region has 14 residues. The CDR3 DNA sequence: TGTGCCAGCAGTTTTTACGGGAGTAGGGAGACCCAGTACTTC. Translated: CASSFYGSRETQYF.

The chain recombines TRBV3-1 with TRBJ1-2; D unresolved. This CDR3 region has 12 residues. The germline V gene encodes CDR1 LGHDT and CDR2 YNNKEL (reference sequence). Trimming cost V 3 bases and J 6 bases, with 8 bases left between them. CDR3 nucleotides: TGTGCCAGCAGCCACTGGTGGGATGGCTACACCTTC. Translation gives CASSHWWDGYTF.

This clonotype was found a few times. The chain combines TRBV6-1 with TRBJ2-1, with a weak D call TRBD1 (6 bases). Between the trimmed V and J ends, which lost 3 bases and 9 bases, there was a span of 18 bases. Germline loops: CDR1 MNHNS, CDR2 SASEGT. This CDR3 region has 15 residues. The CDR3 here is CASSDEAGDMGEQFF. DNA of the CDR3: TGTGCCAGCAGTGATGAAGCAGGGGACATGGGTGAGCAGTTCTTC.

The chain employs TRBV5-1 and TRBJ2-1; TRBD2 agrees at 11 bases. Looked up from germline, CDR1 is SGHRS and CDR2 is YFSETQ. V lost 3 bases, J lost 0 bases, and 8 bases stayed unmatched. There are 18 residues in the CDR3. CDR3 DNA: TGCGCCAGCAGCTCGGGAGTAGCGGGAGGGTTCTCCTACAATGAGCAGTTCTTC. It translates to CASSSGVAGGFSYNEQFF.

This clonotype showed up just a few times. V is TRBV15 and J is TRBJ1-5; D may be TRBD1 (5 bases). Germline V gene data show CDR1 as LNHNV and CDR2 as YYDKDF (reference sequence). The V end lost 0 bases, the J end lost 7 bases, and 13 bases lay between the germline ends. The CDR3 length is 15 residues. CDR3 bases: TGTGCCACCAGCAGAGATTCGGGGCTTGGGCAGCCCCAGCATTTT. Its translation is CATSRDSGLGQPQHF.

The V call is TRBV27, the J call TRBJ2-1; D not resolved. The V end was cut by 7 bases, the J end by 0 bases, with 19 bases between. CDR3 length: 17 residues. The germline V gene encodes CDR1 MNHEY and CDR2 SMNVEV (reference sequence). The CDR3 reads CASTPTAGLSSYNEQFF. The CDR3 coding sequence is TGTGCCAGCACCCCCACGGCCGGATTGAGCTCCTACAATGAGCAGTTCTTC.

This clonotype was observed a handful of times. The rearrangement links TRBV4-2 to TRBJ1-5; D possibly corresponds to TRBD1 (5 bases). Trimming took 0 bases from V and 5 from J, leaving 17 bases between them. The CDR3 contains 17 residues. The germline gives CDR1 LGHNA, CDR2 YNFKEQ. CDR3 region: CASSQEPPGTVDQPQHF. CDR3 nucleotide sequence: TGTGCCAGCAGCCAAGAACCCCCGGGGACTGTCGATCAGCCCCAGCATTTT.

The chain recombines TRBV7-8 with TRBJ2-1, with TRBD1 matching 7 bases. Germline trimming cut 2 bases from V and 6 bases from J; bases unmatched to any gene: 4. The CDR3 runs to 14 residues. CDR1 SGHVS and CDR2 FQNEAQ come from the germline V gene. CDR3 DNA sequence: TGTGCCAGCAGCTTATGGGGACAGATCAATGAGCAGTTCTTC. Translated: CASSLWGQINEQFF.

Only a few counts were recorded for this clonotype. The chain links TRBV2 to TRBJ1-4, with 7 bases fitting TRBD1. V was clipped by 6 bases and J by 0 bases; unmatched bases: 4. Looked up from germline, CDR1 is SNHLY and CDR2 is FYNNEI. This CDR3 region has 15 residues. The CDR3 DNA follows: TGTGCCAGCAGGGGGACAGCCGCAACTAATGAAAAACTGTTTTTT. Translated: CASRGTAATNEKLFF.

The CDR3 DNA sequence: TGTGCCACCAGTCCAAGCGACTCGGTGAATGAGCAGTTCTTC. The encoded protein is CATSPSDSVNEQFF. The chain combines TRBV24-1 with TRBJ2-1; D remains ambiguous. The CDR3 sequence is 14 residues long. Deletions cut 6 bases from V and 7 bases from J, with 15 bases between. Germline CDR1 KGHDR, CDR2 SFDVKD.